This entry describes one TCR beta chain. Its antigen is currently unknown. The data derive from a study of regulatory T cells. Overall study findings and caveats: In patients, unique TRB V-J pairs were restricted and V/J usage skewed, especially in Tregs. Hydrophobic residues at CDR3 positions 6 and 7 were enriched in conventional CD4+ T cells of CD3G-deficient patients.

Autoimmunity was present in every CD3G-deficient patient, worse in two. Patients aged 2 to 39 years had fewer naive and more memory CD4+ and CD8+ T cells. Sorting split CD4+ cells into CD25-high CD127-low Tregs and CD25-low CD127-high conventional T cells. Primers: 52 TRBV forward and 13 TRBJ reverse. Only in-frame clones appear in the TCRdb table, and some are missing; sequencing was by immunoSEQ multiplex PCR. Of over 30,000 clones listed, approximately 93% are singletons. The sample comprised conventional CD4+ T cells sorted from blood. This receptor was obtained from a child aged 2-15 years with CD3G deficiency.

The CDR3 sequence is CASSLGDSGTHTDTQYF. The CDR3 nucleotides are TGCGCCAGCAGCTTGGGAGATAGCGGGACCCACACAGATACGCAGTATTTT. The V call is TRBV5-1, the J call TRBJ2-3, with TRBD2 matching 8 bases. Per germline, CDR1 SGHRS and CDR2 YFSETQ. With V trimmed by 0 bases and J by 2 bases, 8 bases remained unmatched. This CDR3 region has 17 residues.